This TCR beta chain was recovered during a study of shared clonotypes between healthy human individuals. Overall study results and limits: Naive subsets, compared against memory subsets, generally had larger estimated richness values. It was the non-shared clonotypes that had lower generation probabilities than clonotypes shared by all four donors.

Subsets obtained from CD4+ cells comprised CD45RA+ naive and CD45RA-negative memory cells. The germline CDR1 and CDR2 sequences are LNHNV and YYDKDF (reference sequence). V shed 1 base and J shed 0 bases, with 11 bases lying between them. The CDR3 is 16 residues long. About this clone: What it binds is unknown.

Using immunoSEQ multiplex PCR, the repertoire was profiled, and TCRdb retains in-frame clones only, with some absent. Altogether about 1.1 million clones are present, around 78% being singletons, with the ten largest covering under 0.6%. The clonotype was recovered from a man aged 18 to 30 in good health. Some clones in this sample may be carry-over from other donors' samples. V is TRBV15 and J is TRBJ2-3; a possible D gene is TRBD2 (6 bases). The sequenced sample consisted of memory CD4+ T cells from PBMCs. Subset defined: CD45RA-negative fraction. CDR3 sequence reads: CATSRARLESTDTQYF. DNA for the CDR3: TGTGCCACCAGCAGAGCCCGACTAGAAAGCACAGATACGCAGTATTTT.